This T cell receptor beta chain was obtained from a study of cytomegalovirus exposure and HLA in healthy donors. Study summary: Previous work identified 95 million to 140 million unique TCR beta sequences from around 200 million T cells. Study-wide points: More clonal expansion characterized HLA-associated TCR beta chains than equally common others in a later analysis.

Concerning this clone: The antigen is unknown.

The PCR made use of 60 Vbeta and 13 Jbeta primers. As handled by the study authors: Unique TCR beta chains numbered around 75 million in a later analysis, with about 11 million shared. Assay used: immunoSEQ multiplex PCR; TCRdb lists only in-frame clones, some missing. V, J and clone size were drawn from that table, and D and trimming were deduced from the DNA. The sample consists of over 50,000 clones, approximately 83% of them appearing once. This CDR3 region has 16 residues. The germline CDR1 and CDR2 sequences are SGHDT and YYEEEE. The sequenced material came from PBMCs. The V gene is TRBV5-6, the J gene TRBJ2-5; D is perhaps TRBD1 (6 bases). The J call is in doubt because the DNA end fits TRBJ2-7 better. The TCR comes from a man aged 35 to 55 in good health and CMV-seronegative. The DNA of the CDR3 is TGTGCCAGCAGCTTGGGGTCAGGGGTTAGGCACTACGAGCAGTACTTC. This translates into CASSLGSGVRHYEQYF.